This T cell receptor beta chain emerged from a study of beta chain features in type 1 diabetes. All of the isolated RNA was reverse transcribed, so expressed TCRB transcripts were sequenced. Some 3.4 million reads were obtained on average from naive, central memory and regulatory T cell samples. Data came from immunoSEQ multiplex PCR; TCRdb stores just in-frame clones and leaves some out. The sample shows about 900,000 clones, roughly a sixth of them seen only once. Study-level points and caveats: Among all four CD4+ subsets, Type 1 diabetes patients had TCRB CDR3s that were moderately but significantly shorter. VDJ junctions from type 1 diabetes patients carried fewer insertions and larger deletions.

Worth noting for this clone: Its antigen is not known.

The CDR3 has 15 amino acids. Trimming removed 5 bases from V and 4 bases from J; junction bases left unmatched: 11. Germline CDR1 MNHEY, CDR2 SVGAGI. The J gene is TRBJ2-7, the V gene TRBV6-5, with 7 nucleotides matching TRBD1. What was sequenced was naive CD4+ T cells from blood. This sequence was found in a woman aged 18-30 years in good health. CDR3 residues: CASSVGTAPPYEQYF. The CDR3 DNA reads as TGTGCCAGCAGTGTAGGGACAGCCCCTCCTTACGAGCAGTACTTC.